This T cell receptor (beta chain) was obtained from a study of blood T cell repertoires in COVID-19. Study-wide context: Specimens from acute and convalescent COVID-19 originated in the United States, Italy and Spain. Nucleic acid was either cDNA or gDNA, and it came from T cells, B-cell-depleted T cells, or PBMCs.

Looked up from germline, CDR1 is SQVTM and CDR2 is ANQGSEA. The CDR3 spans 12 residues. This clone has a single count. Authors' methods: Amplified reference gene primers provided the basis for estimating nucleated cell counts. Libraries were prepared by immunoSEQ multiplex PCR; TCRdb keeps only in-frame clonotypes and omits some of them. The DNA gave D and trimming, while V, J and clone size come from that table. Here the sample spans about 140,000 clones, 85% to 90% being singletons. The receptor's source is a woman in her sixties or seventies with acute or convalescent COVID-19. What was sequenced was peripheral blood. The chain has TRBV29-1 and TRBJ1-5, with no clear D. The CDR3 DNA reads TGCAGTACCGGGGAGGGAAATCAGCCCCAGCATTTT. It yields the protein CSTGEGNQPQHF. The entire variable domain, with the rest obtained from reference TRBV29-1 and TRBJ1-5, is as follows: SAVISQKPSRDICQRGTSLTIQCQVDSQVTMMFWYRQQPGQSLTLIATANQGSEATYESGFVIDKFPISRPNLTFSTLTVSNMSPEDSSIYLCSTGEGNQPQHFGDGTRLSIL.